A selection of T cell receptor beta chains follows, all from one sample in a study of CD8 T cells in ankylosing spondylitis. TCRdb reprocessed the 5' RACE reads with MiXCR, giving one entry per CDR3 protein. Among 700,000 or so distinct CDR3 sequences listed, under 20% were seen once. The sequenced sample was blood, either unsorted or a sorted T cell fraction (not recorded which). Receptors were obtained from a male donor with ankylosing spondylitis. CDR3s include the opening cysteine and the closing phenylalanine or tryptophan. The D gene is left open where the match is weak. Clone size is given for some rows only: seen once, a few or many times, or a class if the clone is expanded.

D: TRBD2
J: TRBJ2-5
size: .
V: TRBV5-1
CDR3: CASRTSVGETQYF
DNA: TGCGCCAGCAGGACTAGCGTCGGAGAGACCCAGTACTTC

D: .
J: TRBJ2-7
size: .
V: TRBV28
CDR3: CASNQWGSGLLDEQYF
DNA: TGTGCCAGCAACCAATGGGGCAGCGGCCTCCTCGACGAGCAGTACTTC

D: TRBD2
J: TRBJ2-1
size: .
V: TRBV7-8
CDR3: CASSLLGGSGGLNEQFF
DNA: TGTGCCAGCAGCTTATTGGGCGGTAGCGGGGGTCTCAATGAGCAGTTCTTC

D: .
J: TRBJ2-1
size: few
V: TRBV7-9
CDR3: CASSLWDNSYNEQFF
DNA: TGTGCCAGCAGCTTATGGGACAACTCCTACAATGAGCAGTTCTTC

D: TRBD1
J: TRBJ2-7
size: .
V: TRBV2
CDR3: CASSRDRGFYEQYF
DNA: TGTGCCAGCTCCCGGGACAGGGGTTTCTACGAGCAGTACTTC

D: .
J: TRBJ2-3
size: few
V: TRBV7-9
CDR3: CASSNHDTQYF
DNA: TGTGCCAGCAGCAACCACGATACGCAGTATTTT

D: .
J: TRBJ2-6
size: few
V: TRBV29-1
CDR3: CSVTIDSGANVLTF
DNA: TGCAGCGTTACCATAGACTCTGGGGCCAACGTCCTGACTTTC

D: TRBD2
J: TRBJ2-1
size: few
V: TRBV7-3
CDR3: CASSYRGDDEQFF
DNA: TGTGCCAGCAGCTACCGGGGGGATGATGAGCAGTTCTTC

D: TRBD1
J: TRBJ1-2
size: few
V: TRBV20-1
CDR3: CSATGTGAYGYTF
DNA: TGCAGTGCTACCGGGACAGGGGCTTATGGCTACACCTTC

D: .
J: TRBJ1-2
size: .
V: TRBV20-1
CDR3: CSARDSGPWYGYTF
DNA: TGCAGTGCTAGAGATAGTGGGCCGTGGTATGGCTACACCTTC

D: TRBD2
J: TRBJ2-1
size: .
V: TRBV30
CDR3: CAWSVAREGAFF
DNA: TGTGCCTGGAGTGTGGCGCGGGAGGGCGCGTTCTTC

D: .
J: TRBJ1-5
size: .
V: TRBV7-2
CDR3: CASSLGPNNQPQHF
DNA: TGTGCCAGCAGTTTGGGACCGAATAATCAGCCCCAGCATTTT

D: .
J: TRBJ2-7
size: .
V: TRBV29-1
CDR3: CSVRTANYEQYF
DNA: TGCAGCGTCCGGACAGCAAACTACGAGCAGTACTTC

D: .
J: TRBJ1-1
size: .
V: TRBV9
CDR3: CASSVEAPDVGTEAFF
DNA: TGTGCCAGCAGCGTAGAGGCGCCGGACGTAGGGACTGAAGCTTTCTTT

D: .
J: TRBJ2-7
size: few
V: TRBV3-1
CDR3: CASSQAPGREQYF
DNA: TGTGCCAGCAGCCAAGCCCCAGGTCGCGAGCAGTACTTC

D: .
J: TRBJ2-1
size: .
V: TRBV29-1
CDR3: CSVEHFRSYNEQFF
DNA: TGCAGCGTTGAGCACTTCCGCTCCTACAATGAGCAGTTCTTC

D: TRBD1
J: TRBJ2-7
size: few
V: TRBV2
CDR3: CASSRTGGASYEQYF
DNA: TGTGCCAGCAGCAGGACAGGGGGGGCTTCCTACGAGCAGTACTTC

D: .
J: TRBJ2-4
size: .
V: TRBV20-1
CDR3: CSARDPDGKNIQYF
DNA: TGCAGTGCTAGAGATCCGGACGGCAAAAACATTCAGTACTTC

D: .
J: TRBJ2-3
size: .
V: TRBV29-1
CDR3: CSVVTQAGTDTQYF
DNA: TGCAGCGTTGTCACGCAGGCCGGGACAGATACGCAGTATTTT

D: .
J: TRBJ1-1
size: few
V: TRBV19
CDR3: CASSPIGTRHEAFF
DNA: TGTGCCAGTTCTCCAATCGGGACACGGCATGAAGCTTTCTTT

D: .
J: TRBJ2-1
size: few
V: TRBV28
CDR3: CASSLLAANNEQFF
DNA: TGTGCCAGTTCTCTACTAGCCGCGAACAATGAGCAGTTCTTC

D: .
J: TRBJ2-4
size: few
V: TRBV7-9
CDR3: CASSFGRDGFGIQYF
DNA: TGTGCCAGCAGCTTCGGCCGGGATGGTTTCGGCATTCAGTACTTC

D: .
J: TRBJ2-7
size: .
V: TRBV7-9
CDR3: CASSLEETYEQYF
DNA: TGTGCCAGCAGCTTAGAGGAGACCTACGAGCAGTACTTC

D: .
J: TRBJ1-2
size: .
V: TRBV7-9
CDR3: CASSLAVGYTF
DNA: TGTGCCAGCAGCTTAGCAGTTGGCTACACCTTC

D: TRBD2
J: TRBJ2-1
size: few
V: TRBV15
CDR3: CATSRDLLRGGNEQFF
DNA: TGTGCCACCAGCAGAGATCTCTTGCGGGGGGGCAATGAGCAGTTCTTC

D: .
J: TRBJ2-2
size: many
V: TRBV24-1
CDR3: CATSDTRRRGGELFF
DNA: TGTGCCACCAGTGACACACGACGACGGGGCGGGGAGCTGTTTTTT

D: TRBD2
J: TRBJ2-7
size: .
V: TRBV27
CDR3: CASTGTFGGGATEQYF
DNA: TGTGCCAGCACCGGTACCTTCGGCGGGGGGGCCACCGAGCAGTACTTC

D: .
J: TRBJ1-2
size: few
V: TRBV4-3
CDR3: CASSQGQKDGYTF
DNA: TGCGCCAGCAGCCAAGGGCAGAAGGATGGCTACACCTTC

D: TRBD1
J: TRBJ2-7
size: .
V: TRBV6-1
CDR3: CASSEEGAASYEQYF
DNA: TGTGCCAGCAGTGAAGAGGGGGCTGCCTCCTACGAGCAGTACTTC

D: TRBD1
J: TRBJ1-2
size: .
V: TRBV11-2
CDR3: CASSAGTGGRVNYGYTF
DNA: TGTGCCAGCAGCGCGGGGACAGGGGGTCGTGTCAACTATGGCTACACCTTC

D: .
J: TRBJ2-1
size: few
V: TRBV4-1
CDR3: CASRDGGGDEQFF
DNA: TGCGCCAGCAGGGACGGAGGTGGGGATGAGCAGTTCTTC

D: .
J: TRBJ2-1
size: .
V: TRBV20-1
CDR3: CSANARGYAYNEQFF
DNA: TGCAGTGCTAACGCCCGAGGATATGCCTACAATGAGCAGTTCTTC

D: .
J: TRBJ1-5
size: few
V: TRBV20-1
CDR3: CSASPTANQPQHF
DNA: TGCAGTGCTAGTCCAACAGCAAATCAGCCCCAGCATTTT

D: TRBD1
J: TRBJ1-1
size: .
V: TRBV3-1
CDR3: CASSLSDRENTEAFF
DNA: TGTGCCAGCAGCCTTTCGGACAGGGAGAACACTGAAGCTTTCTTT

D: .
J: TRBJ1-1
size: once
V: TRBV12-3/TRBV12-4
CDR3: CASSFKLTAEAFF
DNA: TGTGCCAGCAGTTTTAAGTTAACCGCTGAAGCTTTCTTT

D: .
J: TRBJ1-5
size: many
V: TRBV10-3
CDR3: CAISESRAGGNQPQHF
DNA: TGTGCCATCAGTGAGTCGAGGGCAGGGGGCAATCAGCCCCAGCATTTT

D: .
J: TRBJ2-1
size: few
V: TRBV29-1
CDR3: CSGGNGYNEQFF
DNA: TGCAGCGGGGGGAACGGATACAATGAGCAGTTCTTC

D: .
J: TRBJ1-1
size: few
V: TRBV5-1
CDR3: CASSSDRIGTEAFF
DNA: TGCGCCAGCAGCTCTGACAGGATCGGAACTGAAGCTTTCTTT

D: .
J: TRBJ2-1
size: .
V: TRBV4-1
CDR3: CASTPDGRVEQFF
DNA: TGCGCCAGCACCCCCGACGGTAGGGTTGAGCAGTTCTTC

D: .
J: TRBJ2-7
size: few
V: TRBV28
CDR3: CASSLWALAGTTYEQYF
DNA: TGTGCCAGCAGTTTATGGGCACTGGCGGGAACAACCTACGAGCAGTACTTC

D: TRBD2
J: TRBJ2-1
size: few
V: TRBV5-1
CDR3: CASSLRVAGGFSSYNEQFF
DNA: TGCGCCAGCAGCTTGAGGGTAGCGGGGGGCTTTAGCTCCTACAATGAGCAGTTCTTC

D: TRBD1
J: TRBJ2-7
size: .
V: TRBV9
CDR3: CASSVDTGTGAYEQYF
DNA: TGTGCCAGCAGCGTAGATACCGGGACAGGGGCGTACGAGCAGTACTTC

D: .
J: TRBJ2-3
size: many
V: TRBV12-3/TRBV12-4
CDR3: CASLNGISTDTQYF
DNA: TGTGCCAGCCTTAACGGGATCAGCACAGATACGCAGTATTTT